This paragraph covers one TCR beta chain sequence. The antigen it recognizes is unknown. No base-level quality is on record; no much larger clone is a single base apart. In total, approximately 700 healthy bone marrow donors made up the cohort. Cohort members were all nominally healthy when sampled, although unrecorded immune exposures were likely present. The donor was CMV seropositive and belonged to the group of some 290 seropositive cohort members. A peripheral blood sample was collected from each donor, and TCR beta sequencing was performed on peripheral blood mononuclear cells. Genomic DNA extraction from the blood cell samples was performed with the Qiagen DNeasy Blood Extraction Kit. This entry comes from a study of cytomegalovirus exposure and HLA in healthy donors (dated by TCRdb to about 2017). About the full investigation: According to an earlier analysis of 587 of the donors, about 190 million T cells yielded over 90 million unique TCR beta sequences and 276 Gb of sequence data. An early release covering about 600 HLA-typed donors comprised about 300 gigabases of sequencing data and roughly 86 million unique TCR sequences. A separate validation cohort of more than 100 different subjects was used in addition to the roughly 700-subject first cohort. To decide whether each TCR beta V gene segment behaved as functional or pseudogenic, an earlier analysis of 587 of the donors relied on high-throughput TCR beta sequencing. Donor age, sex, ethnicity and CMV serostatus were compiled alongside the repertoire data. The study aimed to test whether cataloging public T cell receptors could reveal signatures of past pathogen exposure. Typing coverage varied by locus: about 620-630 donors for A, B, C, DRB1 and DQB1; more than 500 for DQA1; approximately 570 for DPA1; roughly 470 for DPB1. In a later analysis, previously published TCR beta repertoires from fewer than 750 donors were re-analyzed and high-resolution HLA genotyping was added so that TCR occurrence patterns could be studied. Of the approximately 400 genotyped donors, 75% to 85% were placed in the genetic ancestry cluster associated with self-reported Caucasian donors. In the later analysis, no new phenotypic data were used to find candidate immune exposures; instead, reliance was placed on TCR beta sequences and their occurrence across donors. Roughly 5 DR-DQ haplotypes were handled as single units for association and clustering, since linkage in the cohort was strong. Every repertoire in the discovery cohort had been generated on one and the same sequencing platform. HLA typing covered class I and class II loci at four-digit resolution. On average, around 200,000 unique TCR beta nucleotide sequences were sequenced per donor among some 420 genotyped donors of the cohort, with roughly a sixth of those sequences being non-productive. In a later genetic analysis, genome-wide SNP genotypes for about 60% of the 666 donors were used, and that subset was treated as a discovery cohort. The study combined high-throughput TCR immunosequencing, statistical association of individual TCRs with disease status, and machine learning to predict cytomegalovirus infection status. The T cell repertoires of around 670 subjects were profiled by immunosequencing and related to cytomegalovirus serostatus.

The full study reports these points: The classifier was reported to diagnose cytomegalovirus status with high specificity and sensitivity in both the original and validation cohorts. Roughly uniform sequencing depth across donors was assumed in presence/absence analyses, although this assumption may not hold. Correlated functional status among segregating V segments might be attributable to linkage disequilibrium, but an unknown experimental factor could not be ruled out. According to a later analysis, TCR association rates differed among HLA loci, with DRB1 alleles showing the most associated TCRs and HLA-C alleles showing the fewest. A total of 150 to 200 TCR beta chains were listed by the study as associated with cytomegalovirus. Strong co-occurrence of HLA alleles, especially DR and DQ, made assigning TCR associations to individual alleles difficult. According to a later analysis, most CMV-associated TCR beta chains appeared to be HLA-restricted, and the HLA associations seemed to be driven largely by CMV exposure. Some IMGT-functional V segments, including TRBV6-2 and TRBV6-3, could not be distinguished by the 87-base-pair reads and were therefore excluded. In this cohort, only TCR beta chains were sequenced, and detectable features were limited by the absence of alpha or paired-chain data. Because some donors lacked HLA typing at each locus, the association tests relied only on the typed subset. Over 15 rarely observed V segments, including chromosome 9 orphons, were excluded from the earlier analysis of 550 to 700 of the donors because counts were too low. CMV serostatus was the only immune exposure information available for the cohort. The authors suggested that the approach could potentially be generalized to other disease states and immunological phenotypes. A further reported finding was that TCR beta sequences accurately predicted the HLA-A and HLA-B alleles for most subjects in the first cohort. In a later analysis, HLA-associated TCR beta chains showed more clonal expansion and lower generation probabilities than non-associated chains that were equally common. A group of highly shared sequence variants was considered likely to be a technical artifact of the sequencing pipeline. In a later genetic analysis, a missense DCLRE1C variant was associated with V-gene and J-gene trimming of TCR beta chains, and the association was replicated in an independent cohort. Most TCR sequences were observed very rarely across donors, whereas some public TCRs were present in many individuals. A later genetic analysis reported fewer N-insertions in productive TCRs among donors in an Asian-associated ancestry cluster than the roughly 700-donor mean. In a later analysis, some 17,000 TCR beta sequences were associated with specific HLA alleles at a false discovery rate of 0.05. A later analysis reported that several top co-occurrence clusters appeared linked to parvovirus B19, influenza, CMV and Epstein-Barr virus. Three of the identified cytomegalovirus-associated TCR beta chains were confirmed in vitro to be specific for cytomegalovirus antigens. An earlier analysis of 587 of the donors showed that most TCR beta V segments appeared in productive rearrangements either about 90% or about 30% of the time, which broadly matched IMGT annotations.

According to the germline V gene, CDR1 reads SGDLS and CDR2 reads YYNGEE. From the cysteine through the phenylalanine, the CDR3 covers 15 amino acids. Just CDR3 DNA is preserved here, 45 bases in frame from base 1. V loses 0 bases at its end and J loses 2 bases; junction bases beyond the gene matches: 2. Library construction relied on the immunoSEQ multiplex PCR assay. For the multiplex PCR, a mixture combining 60 forward primers for TCR Vbeta segments and 13 reverse primers for TCR Jbeta segments was used. A multiplex PCR assay on genomic DNA amplified the CDR3 region of rearranged TCR beta genes. The Illumina HiSeq System was used to sequence the amplified TCR beta libraries as 87-base-pair reads. Regarding the original processing steps: In a later analysis, about 80 million unique TCR beta chains were counted across the 650 to 700 repertoires, and roughly 11 million of these chains were shared by at least two donors. A nearest-neighbor algorithm error-corrected the raw reads and collapsed the reads into unique sequences, merging closely related sequences to remove PCR and sequencing errors. To assign V, D and J gene segments, CDR3 sequences were aligned to IMGT reference sequences. For a sequence to be retained, at least a six-nucleotide match to both a V gene segment and a J gene segment was required. Rearrangements were classified as productive when the CDR3 lacked stop codons and remained in frame with V and J, and all other rearrangements were classified as non-productive. Following IMGT convention, CDR3 was defined as the stretch from the second conserved V-encoded cysteine to the conserved J-encoded phenylalanine. In an earlier analysis of more than 550 of the donors, sequences lacking an unambiguous match to a single V gene segment were excluded. In an earlier analysis of some 590 of the donors, a V segment was called functional when productive rearrangements were above 56.7%, and segregating when the standard deviation between donors exceeded 5%. To diagnose cytomegalovirus status from the catalog of TCR beta chain sequences, a statistical classification framework was built. V and J gene assignment, in a later analysis, came from comparing TCR nucleotide sequences with IMGT/GENE-DB human TR gene sequences. A later analysis assigned CDR3 sequences and most-parsimonious VDJ recombination scenarios with the TCRdist pipeline. In a later analysis, each TCR beta chain was defined by its CDR3 amino acid sequence together with its V-gene family, and reads lacking a unique V-gene family were excluded. To address suspected cross-contamination and a sequencing artifact, a later analysis removed 592 highly shared, low-generation-probability nucleotide sequences. In a later analysis, a clonal expansion index was calculated for each public chain from normalized within-repertoire ranks of inferred template counts. In a later analysis, generation probabilities were computed with a VDJ recombination model fitted to out-of-frame rearrangements, and the resulting probabilities were checked against IGoR. In a later analysis, hypergeometric tests were used to score TCR-TCR, TCR-HLA and TCR-CMV co-occurrence, with a repertoire-size bias correction applied to TCR pairs. A later analysis estimated false discovery rates by permuting HLA or CMV assignments 20 times. In a later analysis, co-occurring TCRs were grouped using DBSCAN, and TCRdist sequence similarity was added for clustering within HLA-allele-positive subsets. Co-occurrence clustering excluded repertoires with fewer than 30,000 or more than 120,000 public chains, plus five with anomalous nucleotide sharing. Drawn from immuneACCESS, this table holds only the in-frame rearrangements with V and J called that TCRdb kept. Clones are partly lost; checked studies trace under half to an unresolved V gene and leave the rest unexplained. V, J and clone size were drawn from that table, and D and trimming were deduced from the DNA. This sample has around 200,000 clones in its table, and around three quarters of those were observed once. The ten largest clones add up to 2% to 2.5% of the sample.

The V and J segments used are TRBV9 and TRBJ2-3; 8 bases in the junction line up with TRBD2. This TCR was recovered from a woman younger than 45 in good health and CMV-seropositive. The sequenced sample was PBMCs. CDR3 region: CASSVAGGPTDTQYF. The sequenced DNA is TGTGCCAGCAGCGTAGCGGGAGGGCCCACAGATACGCAGTATTTT.